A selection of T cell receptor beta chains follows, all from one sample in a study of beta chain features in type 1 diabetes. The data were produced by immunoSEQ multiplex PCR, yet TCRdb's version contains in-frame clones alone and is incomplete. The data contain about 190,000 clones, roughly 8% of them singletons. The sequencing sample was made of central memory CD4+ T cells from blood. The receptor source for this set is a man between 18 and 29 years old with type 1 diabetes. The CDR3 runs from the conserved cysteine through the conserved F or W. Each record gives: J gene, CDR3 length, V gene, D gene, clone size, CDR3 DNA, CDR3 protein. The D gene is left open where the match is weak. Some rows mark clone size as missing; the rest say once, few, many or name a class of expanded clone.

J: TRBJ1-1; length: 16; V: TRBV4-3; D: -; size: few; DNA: TGCGCCAGCAGCCAAGATCCGCAGGGAGGGAACACTGAAGCTTTCTTT; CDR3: CASSQDPQGGNTEAFF
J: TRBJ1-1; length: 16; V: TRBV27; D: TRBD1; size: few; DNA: TGTGCCAGCTACCCCGATAGGACAGGGCGGGTCACTGAAGCTTTCTTT; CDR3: CASYPDRTGRVTEAFF
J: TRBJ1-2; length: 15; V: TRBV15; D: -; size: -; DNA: TGTGCCACCAGCCGCGGACAAGGAGCCGAGGAAGGCTACACCTTC; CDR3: CATSRGQGAEEGYTF
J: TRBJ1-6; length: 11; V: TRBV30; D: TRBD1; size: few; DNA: TGTGCCTGGGGGAGACAGGGGAAAGTCCACTTT; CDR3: CAWGRQGKVHF
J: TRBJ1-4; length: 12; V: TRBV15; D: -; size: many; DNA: TGTGCCACCAGCAGACCCGGACTGGGACTGTTTTTT; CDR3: CATSRPGLGLFF
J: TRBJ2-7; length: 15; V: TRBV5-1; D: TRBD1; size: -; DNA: TGCGCCAGCAGCTCGGACGGACAGGGGGCAGGCGAGCAGTACTTC; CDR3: CASSSDGQGAGEQYF
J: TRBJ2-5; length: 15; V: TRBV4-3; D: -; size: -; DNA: TGCGCCAGCAGCCAACAAGGTGGGGGCGGAGAGACCCAGTACTTC; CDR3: CASSQQGGGGETQYF
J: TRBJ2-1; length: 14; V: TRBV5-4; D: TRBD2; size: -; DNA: TGTGCCAGCAGCCCTACTAGCGGGAGAAGTGAGCAGTTCTTC; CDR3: CASSPTSGRSEQFF
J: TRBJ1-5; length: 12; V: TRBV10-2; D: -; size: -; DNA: TGCGCCAGCAGTGACCGGAATCAGCCCCAGCATTTT; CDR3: CASSDRNQPQHF
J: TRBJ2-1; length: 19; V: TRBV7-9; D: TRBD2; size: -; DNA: TGTGCCAGCAGCCGCGGACTAGCGGGAGGTTTAATCTCCTACAATGAGCAGTTCTTC; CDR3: CASSRGLAGGLISYNEQFF
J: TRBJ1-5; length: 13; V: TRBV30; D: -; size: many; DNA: TGTGCCTGGAGTCGGGGTTCGGATCAGCCCCAGCATTTT; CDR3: CAWSRGSDQPQHF
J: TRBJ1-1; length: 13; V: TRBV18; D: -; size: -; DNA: TGTGCCAGCTCAGCCGACGGGGACACTGAAGCTTTCTTT; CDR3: CASSADGDTEAFF
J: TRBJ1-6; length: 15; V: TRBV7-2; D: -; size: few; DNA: TGTGCCAGCAGCTTAGGGGCAGGGTACAATTCACCCCTCCACTTT; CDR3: CASSLGAGYNSPLHF
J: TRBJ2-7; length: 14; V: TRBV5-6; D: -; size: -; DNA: TGTGCCAGCAGCTTGCGGACATACACCTACGAGCAGTACTTC; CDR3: CASSLRTYTYEQYF
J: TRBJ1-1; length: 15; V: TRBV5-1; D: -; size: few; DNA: TGCGCCAGCAGCAAAGGACAGACTTCGAACACTGAAGCTTTCTTT; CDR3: CASSKGQTSNTEAFF
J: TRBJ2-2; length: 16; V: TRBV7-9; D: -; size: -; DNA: TGTGCCACCCCCAAGGAGGCGGGGTCGAACACCGGGGAGCTGTTTTTT; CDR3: CATPKEAGSNTGELFF
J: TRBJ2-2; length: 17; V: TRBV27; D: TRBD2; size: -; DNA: TGTGCCAGCAGTACTCCACCGGGGGGGCCGAACACCGGGGAGCTGTTTTTT; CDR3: CASSTPPGGPNTGELFF
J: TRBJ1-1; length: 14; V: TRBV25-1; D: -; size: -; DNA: TGTGCCAGCGTAAATACAGGGAAGAACACTGAAGCTTTCTTT; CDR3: CASVNTGKNTEAFF
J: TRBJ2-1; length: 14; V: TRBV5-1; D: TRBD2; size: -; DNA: TGCGCCAGCAGGCAACTAGCGGGAGACAATGAGCAGTTCTTC; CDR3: CASRQLAGDNEQFF
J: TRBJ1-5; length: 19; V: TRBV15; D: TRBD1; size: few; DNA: TGTGCCACCAGCAGAGCCCGGACAGGCCATGATTATAGCAATCAGCCCCAGCATTTT; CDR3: CATSRARTGHDYSNQPQHF
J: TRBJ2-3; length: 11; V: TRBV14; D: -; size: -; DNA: TGTGCCAGCAGCCAAGCTGATACGCAGTATTTT; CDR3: CASSQADTQYF
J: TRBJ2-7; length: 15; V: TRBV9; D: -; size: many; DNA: TGTGCCAGCAGCCCAACCCTTTCCCAGGGTCATCGGCTGTACTTC; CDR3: CASSPTLSQGHRLYF
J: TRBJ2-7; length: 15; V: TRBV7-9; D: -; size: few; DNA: TGTGCCAGCAGCCTCGACATGGCAGGAGGGAACGAGCAGTACTTC; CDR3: CASSLDMAGGNEQYF
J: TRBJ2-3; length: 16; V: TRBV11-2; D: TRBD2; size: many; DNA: TGTGCCAGCAGCCGCCTGTACGGGGGGGCGGCTGATACGCAGTATTTT; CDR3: CASSRLYGGAADTQYF
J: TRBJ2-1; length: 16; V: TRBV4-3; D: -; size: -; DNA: TGCGCCAGCAGCCAAGATTTCAGGTTCTCCTACAATGAGCAGTTCTTC; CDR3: CASSQDFRFSYNEQFF
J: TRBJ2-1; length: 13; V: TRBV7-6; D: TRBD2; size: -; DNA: TGTGCCAGCAGCTTAGATGCAAGCGGGACTAAGTTCTTC; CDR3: CASSLDASGTKFF
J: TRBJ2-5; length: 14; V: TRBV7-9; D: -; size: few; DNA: TGTGCCAGCAGCTTATCAGGGGTCTATGGGACCCAGTACTTC; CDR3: CASSLSGVYGTQYF
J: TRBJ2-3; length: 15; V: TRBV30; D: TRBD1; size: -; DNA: TGTGCCCTCAAGAGGACAGGGGGCGAGGCAGATACGCAGTATTTT; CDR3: CALKRTGGEADTQYF
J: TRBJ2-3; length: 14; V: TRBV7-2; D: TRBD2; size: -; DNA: TGTGCCAGCGCGGGAGGGTCCCCTAAGGGGACGCAGTATTTT; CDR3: CASAGGSPKGTQYF
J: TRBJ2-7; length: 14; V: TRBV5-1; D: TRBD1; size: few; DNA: TGCGCCAGCAGCACTGGACAGGGGATATTCGAGCAGTACTTC; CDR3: CASSTGQGIFEQYF
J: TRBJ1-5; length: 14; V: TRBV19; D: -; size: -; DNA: TGTGCCAGTAGTCCCCTTGGGCGGGAACAGCCCCAGCATTTT; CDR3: CASSPLGREQPQHF
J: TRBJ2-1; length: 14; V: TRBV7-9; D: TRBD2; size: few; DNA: TGTGCCAGCACCACTAGCGGGGGCTGGAATGAGCAGTTCTTC; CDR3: CASTTSGGWNEQFF
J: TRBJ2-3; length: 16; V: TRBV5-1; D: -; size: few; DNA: TGCGCCAGCAGCTTATGGCTCCCCTCCAGCACAGATACGCAGTATTTT; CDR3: CASSLWLPSSTDTQYF
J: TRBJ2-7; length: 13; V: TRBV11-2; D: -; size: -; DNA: TGTGCCAGCAGCTTAGATGAGGGTCCCGAGCAGTACTTC; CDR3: CASSLDEGPEQYF
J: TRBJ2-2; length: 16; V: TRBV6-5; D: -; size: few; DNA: TGTGCCAGCAGTTACTCGAACCAGGCGAACACCGGGGAGCTGTTTTTT; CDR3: CASSYSNQANTGELFF
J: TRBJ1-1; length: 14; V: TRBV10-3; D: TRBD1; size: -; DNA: TGTGCCATCAGCTCGACAGGGGTGAACACTGAAGCTTTCTTT; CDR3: CAISSTGVNTEAFF
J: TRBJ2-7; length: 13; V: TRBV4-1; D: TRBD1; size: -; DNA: TGCGCCAGCAGCCCGACAGGGAACCACGAGCAGTACTTC; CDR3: CASSPTGNHEQYF
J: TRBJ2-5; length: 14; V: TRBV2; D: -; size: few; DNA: TGTGCCAGCAGTGAAAGGCGAGGTCCGGAGACCCAGTACTTC; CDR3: CASSERRGPETQYF
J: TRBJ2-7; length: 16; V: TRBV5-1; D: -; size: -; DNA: TGCGCCAGCAGCCGAACCACTCCGGGACAAGCCTACGAGCAGTACTTC; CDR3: CASSRTTPGQAYEQYF
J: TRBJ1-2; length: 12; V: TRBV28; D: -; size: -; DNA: TGTGCCAGCAGTTTAGGGAGTTATGGCTACACCTTC; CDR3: CASSLGSYGYTF
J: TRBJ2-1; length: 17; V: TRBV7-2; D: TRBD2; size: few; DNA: TGTGCCAGCAGCATCTCTAGACTAGCGGGGAGATACAATGAGCAGTTCTTC; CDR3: CASSISRLAGRYNEQFF
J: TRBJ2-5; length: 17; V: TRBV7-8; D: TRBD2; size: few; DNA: TGTGCCAGCAGACCCAGGCGACTAGCGGGGTTGCGGGAGACCCAGTACTTC; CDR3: CASRPRRLAGLRETQYF
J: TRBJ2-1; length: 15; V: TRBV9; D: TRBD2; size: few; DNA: TGTGCCAGCAGCGTATGGCAAGCGGGGAGGAATGAGCAGTTCTTC; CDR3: CASSVWQAGRNEQFF
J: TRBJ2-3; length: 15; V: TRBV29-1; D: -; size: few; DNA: TGCAGCGTCCGCAGGGTAGCGGCCGCCACAGATACGCAGTATTTT; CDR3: CSVRRVAAATDTQYF
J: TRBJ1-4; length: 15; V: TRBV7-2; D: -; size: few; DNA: TGTGCCAGCAGCTTAGAGGCGGGCAAGATAGGAAAACTGTTTTTT; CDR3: CASSLEAGKIGKLFF
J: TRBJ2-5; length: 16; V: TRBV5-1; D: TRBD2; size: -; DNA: TGCGCCAGCAGCACGGGAGATAGCGGGAGAGGAGAGACCCAGTACTTC; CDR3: CASSTGDSGRGETQYF
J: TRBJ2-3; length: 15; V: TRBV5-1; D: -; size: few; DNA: TGCGCCAGCAGCTTCGGACAGACTAGCACAGATACGCAGTATTTT; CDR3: CASSFGQTSTDTQYF
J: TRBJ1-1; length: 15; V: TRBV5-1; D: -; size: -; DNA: TGCGCCAGCAGCTTGGGGAGGGGCTTGGACACTGAAGCTTTCTTT; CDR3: CASSLGRGLDTEAFF
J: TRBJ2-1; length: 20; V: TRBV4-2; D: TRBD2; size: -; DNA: TGTGCCAGCAGCCAAGAAAAAACCAGGGGACTAGCGGGAGTCTACAATGAGCAGTTCTTC; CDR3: CASSQEKTRGLAGVYNEQFF